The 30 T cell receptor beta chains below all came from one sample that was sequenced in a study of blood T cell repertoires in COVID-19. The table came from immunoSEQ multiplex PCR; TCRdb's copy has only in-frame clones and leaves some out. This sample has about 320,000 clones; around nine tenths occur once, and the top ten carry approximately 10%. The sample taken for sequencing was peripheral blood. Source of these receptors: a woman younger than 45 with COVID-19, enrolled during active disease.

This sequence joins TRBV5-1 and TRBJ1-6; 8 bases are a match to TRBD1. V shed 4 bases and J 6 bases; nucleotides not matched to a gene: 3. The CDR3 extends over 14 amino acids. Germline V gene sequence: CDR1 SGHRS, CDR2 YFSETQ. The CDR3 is CASSQGQGNSPLHF. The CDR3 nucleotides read TGCGCCAGCAGCCAAGGACAGGGTAATTCACCCCTCCACTTT.

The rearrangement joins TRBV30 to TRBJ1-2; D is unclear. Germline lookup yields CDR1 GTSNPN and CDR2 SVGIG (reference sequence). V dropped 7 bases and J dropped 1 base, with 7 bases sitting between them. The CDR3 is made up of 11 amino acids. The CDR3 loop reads CAYTSNYGYTF. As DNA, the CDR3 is TGTGCCTACACAAGTAACTATGGCTACACCTTC. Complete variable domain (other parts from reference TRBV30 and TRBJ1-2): SQTIHQWPATLVQPVGSPLSLECTVEGTSNPNLYWYRQAAGRGLQLLFYSVGIGQISSEVPQNLSASRPQDRQFILSSKKLLLSDSGFYLCAYTSNYGYTFGSGTRLTVV.

As DNA, the CDR3 is TGCGCCAGCAGCCAGGGACAGGGCACCTACAATGAGCAGTTCTTC. Its protein product is CASSQGQGTYNEQFF. This chain links TRBV5-1 with TRBJ2-1; TRBD1 aligns across 9 bases. This CDR3 spans 15 amino acids. Trimming at V came to 4 bases and at J to 2 bases, leaving 4 bases not matched to a gene. The germline gives CDR1 SGHRS, CDR2 YFSETQ.

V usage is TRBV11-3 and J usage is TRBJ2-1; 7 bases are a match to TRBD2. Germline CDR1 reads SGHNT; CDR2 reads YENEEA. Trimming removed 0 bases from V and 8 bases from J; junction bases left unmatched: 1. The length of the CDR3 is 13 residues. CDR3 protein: CASSLDTSDEQFF. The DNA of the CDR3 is TGTGCCAGCAGCTTAGACACTAGCGATGAGCAGTTCTTC.

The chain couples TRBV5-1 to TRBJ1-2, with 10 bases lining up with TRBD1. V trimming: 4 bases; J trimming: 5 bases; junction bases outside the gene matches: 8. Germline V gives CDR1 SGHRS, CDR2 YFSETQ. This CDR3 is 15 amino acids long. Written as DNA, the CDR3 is TGCGCCAGCAGCCGCGCCCCGGGACAGGGGTATGGCTACACCTTC. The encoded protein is CASSRAPGQGYGYTF.

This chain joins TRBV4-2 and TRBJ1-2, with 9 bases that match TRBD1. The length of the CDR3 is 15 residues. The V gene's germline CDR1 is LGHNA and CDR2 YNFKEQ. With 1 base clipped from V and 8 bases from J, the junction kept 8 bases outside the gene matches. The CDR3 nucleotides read TGTGCCAGCAGCCAAGTAGTAGGGACAGGGAACGGCTACACCTTC. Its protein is CASSQVVGTGNGYTF.

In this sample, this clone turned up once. In DNA form, the CDR3 reads TGTGCCAGTAGTATTGAGGGTTTGCATGAGCAGTTCTTC. It yields the protein CASSIEGLHEQFF. V is TRBV19 and J is TRBJ2-1; maybe TRBD2 (5 bases). This CDR3 contains 13 residues. Trimming shortened V by 3 bases and J by 8 bases, and 11 bases separated the two germline ends. Germline V gives CDR1 LNHDA, CDR2 SQIVND (reference sequence).

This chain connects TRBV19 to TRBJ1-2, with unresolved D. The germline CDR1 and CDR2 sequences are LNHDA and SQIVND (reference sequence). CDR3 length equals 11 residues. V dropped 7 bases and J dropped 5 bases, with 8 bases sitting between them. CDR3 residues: CASIGLYGYTF. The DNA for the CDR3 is TGTGCCAGTATTGGACTATATGGCTACACCTTC.

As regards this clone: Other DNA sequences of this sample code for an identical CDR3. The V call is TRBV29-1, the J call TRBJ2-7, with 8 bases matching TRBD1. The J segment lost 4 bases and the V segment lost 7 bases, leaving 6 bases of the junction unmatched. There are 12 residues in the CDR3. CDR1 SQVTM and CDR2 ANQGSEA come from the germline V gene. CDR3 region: CSAGTGLYEQYF. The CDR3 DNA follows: TGCAGCGCTGGGACAGGATTATACGAGCAGTACTTC.

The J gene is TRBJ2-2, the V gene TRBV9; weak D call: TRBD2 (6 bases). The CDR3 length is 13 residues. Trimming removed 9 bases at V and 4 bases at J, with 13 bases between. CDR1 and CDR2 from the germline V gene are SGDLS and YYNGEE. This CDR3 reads CATRDLSTGELFF. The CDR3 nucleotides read TGTGCCACCCGGGACTTAAGCACCGGGGAGCTGTTTTTT.

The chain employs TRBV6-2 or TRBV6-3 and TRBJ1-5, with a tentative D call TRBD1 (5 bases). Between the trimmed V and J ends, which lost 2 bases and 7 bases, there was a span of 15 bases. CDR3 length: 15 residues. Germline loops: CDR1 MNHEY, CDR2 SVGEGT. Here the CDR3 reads CASSYGTSVGQPQHF. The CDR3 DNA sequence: TGTGCCAGCAGTTACGGGACTTCGGTTGGGCAGCCCCAGCATTTT.

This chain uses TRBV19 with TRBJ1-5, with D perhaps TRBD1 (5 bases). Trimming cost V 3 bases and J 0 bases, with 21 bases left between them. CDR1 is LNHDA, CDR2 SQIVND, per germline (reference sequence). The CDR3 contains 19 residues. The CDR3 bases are TGTGCCAGTAGTATCCCTAACTCGGGGGGACTCCTTAGCAATCAGCCCCAGCATTTT. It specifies CASSIPNSGGLLSNQPQHF.

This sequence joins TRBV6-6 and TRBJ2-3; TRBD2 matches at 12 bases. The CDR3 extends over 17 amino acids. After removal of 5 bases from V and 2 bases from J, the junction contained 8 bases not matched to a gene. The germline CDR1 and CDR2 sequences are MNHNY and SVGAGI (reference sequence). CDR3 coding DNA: TGTGCCAGCAGTCCCGATGGACTAGCGGGGCCCACAGATACGCAGTATTTT. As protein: CASSPDGLAGPTDTQYF.

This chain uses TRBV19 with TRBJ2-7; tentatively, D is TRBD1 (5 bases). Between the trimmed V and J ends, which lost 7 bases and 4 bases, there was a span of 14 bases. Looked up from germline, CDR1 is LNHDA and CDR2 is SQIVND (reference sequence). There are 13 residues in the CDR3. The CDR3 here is CASNQGIMYEQYF. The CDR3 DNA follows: TGTGCCAGTAATCAGGGAATAATGTACGAGCAGTACTTC.

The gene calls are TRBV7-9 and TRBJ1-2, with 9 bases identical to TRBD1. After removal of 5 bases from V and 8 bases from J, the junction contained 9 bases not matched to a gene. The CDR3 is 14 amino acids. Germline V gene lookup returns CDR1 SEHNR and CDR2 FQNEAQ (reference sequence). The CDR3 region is CASSPGQGRPGYTF. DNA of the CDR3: TGTGCCAGCAGCCCGGGACAGGGTCGACCGGGCTACACCTTC.

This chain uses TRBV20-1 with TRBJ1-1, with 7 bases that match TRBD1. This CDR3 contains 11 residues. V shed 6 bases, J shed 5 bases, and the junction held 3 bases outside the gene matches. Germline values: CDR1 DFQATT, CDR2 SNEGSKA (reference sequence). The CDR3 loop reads CSAIRGTEAFF. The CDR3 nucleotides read TGCAGTGCGATCAGGGGGACTGAAGCTTTCTTT.

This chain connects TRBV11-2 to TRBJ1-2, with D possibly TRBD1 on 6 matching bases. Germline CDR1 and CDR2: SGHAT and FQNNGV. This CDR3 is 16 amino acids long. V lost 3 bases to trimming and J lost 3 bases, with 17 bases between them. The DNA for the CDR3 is TGTGCCAGCAGCTTCACAGGGTACCCAGCGGACTATGGCTACACCTTC. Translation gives CASSFTGYPADYGYTF.

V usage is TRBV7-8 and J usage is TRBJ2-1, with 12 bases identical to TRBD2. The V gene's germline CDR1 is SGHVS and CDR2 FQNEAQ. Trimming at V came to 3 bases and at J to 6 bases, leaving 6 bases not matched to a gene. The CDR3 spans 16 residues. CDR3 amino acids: CASSFLAGGLINEQFF. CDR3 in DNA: TGTGCCAGCAGCTTCCTAGCGGGGGGGCTAATCAATGAGCAGTTCTTC.

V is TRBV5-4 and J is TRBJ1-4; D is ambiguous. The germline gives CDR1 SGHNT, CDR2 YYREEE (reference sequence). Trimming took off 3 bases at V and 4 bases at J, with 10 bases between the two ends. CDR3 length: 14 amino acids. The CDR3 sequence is CASSSGDFNEKLFF. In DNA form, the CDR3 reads TGTGCCAGCAGCTCGGGTGATTTTAATGAAAAACTGTTTTTT.

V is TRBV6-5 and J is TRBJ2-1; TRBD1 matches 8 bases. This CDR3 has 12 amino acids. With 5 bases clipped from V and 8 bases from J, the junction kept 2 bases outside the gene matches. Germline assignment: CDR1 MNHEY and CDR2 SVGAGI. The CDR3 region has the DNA TGTGCCAGCAGTAGACAGGGGTATGAGCAGTTCTTC. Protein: CASSRQGYEQFF.

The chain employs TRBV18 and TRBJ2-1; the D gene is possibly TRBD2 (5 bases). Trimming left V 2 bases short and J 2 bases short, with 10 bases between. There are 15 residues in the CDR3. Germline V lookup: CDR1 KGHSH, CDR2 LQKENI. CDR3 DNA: TGTGCCAGCTCACCATCGGGGAACCCCTACAATGAGCAGTTCTTC. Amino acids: CASSPSGNPYNEQFF. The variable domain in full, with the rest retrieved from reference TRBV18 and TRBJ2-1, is NAGVMQNPRHLVRRRGQEARLRCSPMKGHSHVYWYRQLPEEGLKFMVYLQKENIIDESGMPKERFSAEFPKEGPSILRIQQVVRGDSAAYFCASSPSGNPYNEQFFGPGTRLTVL.

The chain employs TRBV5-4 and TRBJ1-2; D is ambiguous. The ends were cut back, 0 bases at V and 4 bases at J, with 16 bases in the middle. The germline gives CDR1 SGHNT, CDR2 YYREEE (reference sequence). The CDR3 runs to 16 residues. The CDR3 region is CASSLDLTGNTYGYTF. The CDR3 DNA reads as TGTGCCAGCAGCTTGGATCTTACGGGTAATACCTATGGCTACACCTTC.

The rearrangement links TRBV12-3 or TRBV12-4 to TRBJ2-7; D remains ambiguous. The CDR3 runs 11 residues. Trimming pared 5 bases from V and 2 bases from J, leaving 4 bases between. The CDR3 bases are TGTGCCAGCAGTGGGCCCTACGAGCAGTACTTC. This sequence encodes CASSGPYEQYF.

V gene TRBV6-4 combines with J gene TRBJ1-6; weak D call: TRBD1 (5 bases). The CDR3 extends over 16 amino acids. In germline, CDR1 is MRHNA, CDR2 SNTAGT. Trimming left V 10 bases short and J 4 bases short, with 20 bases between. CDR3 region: CATRDGTRGYNSPLHF. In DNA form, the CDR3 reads TGTGCCACCCGAGATGGGACGCGGGGTTATAATTCACCCCTCCACTTT.

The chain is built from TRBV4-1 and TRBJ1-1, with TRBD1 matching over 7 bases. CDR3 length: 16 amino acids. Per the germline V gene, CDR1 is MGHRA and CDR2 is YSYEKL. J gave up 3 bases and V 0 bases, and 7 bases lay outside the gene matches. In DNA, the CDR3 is TGCGCCAGCAGCCAAGATGGGGGTGGACAGGACACTGAAGCTTTCTTT. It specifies CASSQDGGGQDTEAFF.

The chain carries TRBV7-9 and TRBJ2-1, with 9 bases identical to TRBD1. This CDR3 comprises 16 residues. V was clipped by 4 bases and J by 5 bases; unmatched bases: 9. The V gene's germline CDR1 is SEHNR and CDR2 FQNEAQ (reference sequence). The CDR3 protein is CASSSYTGGTDNEQFF. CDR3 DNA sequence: TGTGCCAGCAGCTCCTATACAGGGGGCACGGACAATGAGCAGTTCTTC.

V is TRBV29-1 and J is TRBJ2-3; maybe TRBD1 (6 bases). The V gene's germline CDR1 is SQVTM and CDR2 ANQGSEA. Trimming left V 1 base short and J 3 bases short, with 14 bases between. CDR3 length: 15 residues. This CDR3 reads CSVEGQGSQTDTQYF. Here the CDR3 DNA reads TGCAGCGTTGAAGGTCAGGGGTCGCAGACAGATACGCAGTATTTT.

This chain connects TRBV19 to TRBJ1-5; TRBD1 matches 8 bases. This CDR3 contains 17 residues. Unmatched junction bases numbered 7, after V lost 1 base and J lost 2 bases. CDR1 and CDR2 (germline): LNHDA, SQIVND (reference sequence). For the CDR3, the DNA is TGTGCCAGTAGTATAGGGTGGGACAGGAGTGGCAATCAGCCCCAGCATTTT. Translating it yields CASSIGWDRSGNQPQHF.

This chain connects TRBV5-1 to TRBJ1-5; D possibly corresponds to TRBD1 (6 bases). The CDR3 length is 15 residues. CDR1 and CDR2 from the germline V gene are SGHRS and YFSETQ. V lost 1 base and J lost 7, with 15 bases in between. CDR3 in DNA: TGCGCCAGCAGCTTGAACGGAGTACAGGGACAGCCCCAGCATTTT. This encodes CASSLNGVQGQPQHF.

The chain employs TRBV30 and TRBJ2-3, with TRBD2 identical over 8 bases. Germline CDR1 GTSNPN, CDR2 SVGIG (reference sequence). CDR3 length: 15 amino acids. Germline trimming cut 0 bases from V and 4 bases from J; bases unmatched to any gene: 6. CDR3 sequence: CAWSVGGGSADTQYF. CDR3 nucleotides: TGTGCCTGGAGTGTCGGCGGGGGGTCGGCAGATACGCAGTATTTT.